The rows below give T cell receptor beta chains drawn from one sample of a study of cytomegalovirus exposure and HLA in healthy donors. Measured with immunoSEQ multiplex PCR; TCRdb has only the in-frame clones, and not every one. The data hold 100,000 to 150,000 clones, with roughly 75% observed a single time. The sequenced sample was PBMCs. These receptors originate from a female donor in good health and CMV-seronegative. Each CDR3 is given with its conserved first and last residue. The D gene is left open where the match is weak. Clone size is given for some rows only: seen once, a few or many times, or a class if the clone is expanded.

clone size: once; J gene: TRBJ1-3; V gene: TRBV9; D gene: .; CDR3 DNA: TGTGCCAGCAGCACAGAGACAGCTGGAAACACCATATATTTT; CDR3 protein: CASSTETAGNTIYF
clone size: .; J gene: TRBJ2-1; V gene: TRBV18; D gene: .; CDR3 DNA: TGTGCCAGCTCACCACCAGGGAGCTCCTACAATGAGCAGTTCTTC; CDR3 protein: CASSPPGSSYNEQFF
clone size: once; J gene: TRBJ2-7; V gene: TRBV28; D gene: TRBD2; CDR3 DNA: TGTGCCAGCCAGCCGGGGGGTCGGTACGAGCAGTACTTC; CDR3 protein: CASQPGGRYEQYF
clone size: few; J gene: TRBJ2-5; V gene: TRBV7-2; D gene: TRBD2; CDR3 DNA: TGTGCCAGCAGCTTAGGAGGACTAGTAGTTCAAGAGACCCAGTACTTC; CDR3 protein: CASSLGGLVVQETQYF
clone size: .; J gene: TRBJ2-5; V gene: TRBV14; D gene: .; CDR3 DNA: TGTGCCAGCAGCCAAGATTTACGGGAGACCCAGTACTTC; CDR3 protein: CASSQDLRETQYF
clone size: .; J gene: TRBJ1-2; V gene: TRBV15; D gene: .; CDR3 DNA: TGTGCCACCAGCAGAGGGGCCCGCGGCGGGGGGAACTATGGCTACACCTTC; CDR3 protein: CATSRGARGGGNYGYTF
clone size: .; J gene: TRBJ2-5; V gene: TRBV27; D gene: .; CDR3 DNA: TGTGCCAGCACCCTCGGAGGGGTAAAGGAGACCCAGTACTTC; CDR3 protein: CASTLGGVKETQYF
clone size: .; J gene: TRBJ2-7; V gene: TRBV6-5; D gene: .; CDR3 DNA: TGTGCCAGCAACCAGCAGGGGACCTACGAGCAGTACTTC; CDR3 protein: CASNQQGTYEQYF
clone size: .; J gene: TRBJ1-5; V gene: TRBV2; D gene: .; CDR3 DNA: TGTGCCAGCAGTGTGGGAGGTCAGCCCCAGCATTTT; CDR3 protein: CASSVGGQPQHF
clone size: .; J gene: TRBJ1-6; V gene: TRBV4-1; D gene: .; CDR3 DNA: TGCGCCAGCAGCCCGACAGTATATAATTCACCCCTCCACTTT; CDR3 protein: CASSPTVYNSPLHF
clone size: .; J gene: TRBJ2-7; V gene: TRBV13; D gene: TRBD1; CDR3 DNA: TGTGCCAGCAGCTTTGGGACAGGGGAAAGCGAGCAGTACTTC; CDR3 protein: CASSFGTGESEQYF
clone size: .; J gene: TRBJ1-2; V gene: TRBV14; D gene: .; CDR3 DNA: TGTGCCAGCAGCCAAGATGGCAGCTATGGCTACACCTTC; CDR3 protein: CASSQDGSYGYTF
clone size: .; J gene: TRBJ2-1; V gene: TRBV19; D gene: .; CDR3 DNA: TGTGCCAGTAGTTTCAGACTAGTCAATGAGCAGTTCTTC; CDR3 protein: CASSFRLVNEQFF
clone size: .; J gene: TRBJ1-2; V gene: TRBV4-2; D gene: TRBD1; CDR3 DNA: TGTGCCAGCAGCGGCGGGACAGGGGGTGTGAACGACTATGGCTACACCTTC; CDR3 protein: CASSGGTGGVNDYGYTF
clone size: few; J gene: TRBJ1-1; V gene: TRBV9; D gene: .; CDR3 DNA: TGTGCCAGCAGCGTAGATTCGCGGCGGTTGAGTGAAGCTTTCTTT; CDR3 protein: CASSVDSRRLSEAFF
clone size: .; J gene: TRBJ2-7; V gene: TRBV5-4; D gene: .; CDR3 DNA: TGTGCCAGCAGCTTGGCGGAGGCCCCCCCCTACGAGCAGTACTTC; CDR3 protein: CASSLAEAPPYEQYF
clone size: .; J gene: TRBJ1-6; V gene: TRBV28; D gene: .; CDR3 DNA: TGTGCCAGCAGTTTATGGCAGGGTAGTTCACCCCTCCACTTT; CDR3 protein: CASSLWQGSSPLHF
clone size: few; J gene: TRBJ2-5; V gene: TRBV5-5; D gene: .; CDR3 DNA: TGTGCCAGCAGCCGTCCCAATGGGCGTCAAGAGACCCAGTACTTC; CDR3 protein: CASSRPNGRQETQYF
clone size: .; J gene: TRBJ2-7; V gene: TRBV9; D gene: .; CDR3 DNA: TGTGCCAGCAGCGTAGCCCTCTACGAGCAGTACTTC; CDR3 protein: CASSVALYEQYF
clone size: .; J gene: TRBJ2-5; V gene: TRBV14; D gene: TRBD2; CDR3 DNA: TGTGCCAGCAGCCATATGAGACTAGCGGGTGTCGAGACCCAGTACTTC; CDR3 protein: CASSHMRLAGVETQYF
clone size: .; J gene: TRBJ2-1; V gene: TRBV28; D gene: TRBD1; CDR3 DNA: TGTGCCAGCAGTTTCATGGGACAGACCAATGAGCAGTTCTTC; CDR3 protein: CASSFMGQTNEQFF
clone size: .; J gene: TRBJ2-7; V gene: TRBV15; D gene: .; CDR3 DNA: TGTGCCACCAGCAGGGAAAAGCGGACAGTCGACTACGAGCAGTACTTC; CDR3 protein: CATSREKRTVDYEQYF
clone size: .; J gene: TRBJ2-7; V gene: TRBV28; D gene: TRBD2; CDR3 DNA: TGTGCCAGCAGTTTTTGGGGGGGCGAGCAGTACTTC; CDR3 protein: CASSFWGGEQYF
clone size: .; J gene: TRBJ2-5; V gene: TRBV7-8; D gene: .; CDR3 DNA: TGTGCCAGCAGCTCTCGACAGGTCCAAGAGACCCAGTACTTC; CDR3 protein: CASSSRQVQETQYF
clone size: .; J gene: TRBJ2-7; V gene: TRBV5-6; D gene: .; CDR3 DNA: TGTGCCAGCAGCCGGGACATCCGGCGGAGGTACTTC; CDR3 protein: CASSRDIRRRYF
clone size: .; J gene: TRBJ1-1; V gene: TRBV7-3; D gene: .; CDR3 DNA: TGTGCCAGCAGCTCCTCCGGACAGCCAAACACTGAAGCTTTCTTT; CDR3 protein: CASSSSGQPNTEAFF
clone size: .; J gene: TRBJ1-1; V gene: TRBV5-1; D gene: TRBD1; CDR3 DNA: TGCGCCAGCGAAACAGGGGGCGCGCGTACTGAAGCTTTCTTT; CDR3 protein: CASETGGARTEAFF
clone size: .; J gene: TRBJ2-3; V gene: TRBV10-3; D gene: .; CDR3 DNA: TGTGCCATCCGGACGGGGGGCAGTACGCAGTATTTT; CDR3 protein: CAIRTGGSTQYF
clone size: .; J gene: TRBJ2-7; V gene: TRBV6-1; D gene: .; CDR3 DNA: TGTGCCAGCAGTGAAGGGACAGGCGGGGCCTTCGAGCAGTACTTC; CDR3 protein: CASSEGTGGAFEQYF
clone size: .; J gene: TRBJ1-1; V gene: TRBV7-2; D gene: TRBD1; CDR3 DNA: TGTGCCAGCGAACGGGACAGGGGAACTGAAGCTTTCTTT; CDR3 protein: CASERDRGTEAFF
clone size: .; J gene: TRBJ2-3; V gene: TRBV14; D gene: TRBD1; CDR3 DNA: TGTGCCAGCAGCCGGGACAGGGGGCGCGATATCTTTGATACGCAGTATTTT; CDR3 protein: CASSRDRGRDIFDTQYF
clone size: once; J gene: TRBJ2-5; V gene: TRBV5-1; D gene: TRBD2; CDR3 DNA: TGCGCCAGCAGCTACAAAACTCCGGCGGGGGGGCCCGAGACCCAGTACTTC; CDR3 protein: CASSYKTPAGGPETQYF
clone size: .; J gene: TRBJ2-7; V gene: TRBV4-2; D gene: TRBD2; CDR3 DNA: TGTGCCAGCAGCCAAGTGTTTCGAAGCGGGAGGGAATACGAGCAGTACTTC; CDR3 protein: CASSQVFRSGREYEQYF
clone size: once; J gene: TRBJ2-7; V gene: TRBV10-3; D gene: .; CDR3 DNA: TGTGCCATCAGTCCACGGGGATCCTACGAGCAGTACTTC; CDR3 protein: CAISPRGSYEQYF
clone size: .; J gene: TRBJ2-7; V gene: TRBV11-1; D gene: TRBD2; CDR3 DNA: TGTGCCAGCAGCTTGTCTAGCGGCCGTTCCTACGAGCAGTACTTC; CDR3 protein: CASSLSSGRSYEQYF
clone size: few; J gene: TRBJ2-7; V gene: TRBV5-8; D gene: TRBD1; CDR3 DNA: TGTGCCAGCAGCGACGGGACAGGAGGGGACGAGCAGTACTTC; CDR3 protein: CASSDGTGGDEQYF
clone size: .; J gene: TRBJ2-6; V gene: TRBV11-2; D gene: .; CDR3 DNA: TGTGCCAGCAACTCAATATCTGGGGCCAACGGCCTGACTTTC; CDR3 protein: CASNSISGANGLTF
clone size: .; J gene: TRBJ2-7; V gene: TRBV2; D gene: .; CDR3 DNA: TGTGCCAGCACCAAGGACAGAGGAACTACCTACGAGCAGTACTTC; CDR3 protein: CASTKDRGTTYEQYF
clone size: .; J gene: TRBJ2-7; V gene: TRBV2; D gene: TRBD2; CDR3 DNA: TGTGCCAGCAGTGAAGCGCTAGGACTAGCGGATGATCCTCCCTACGAGCAGTACTTC; CDR3 protein: CASSEALGLADDPPYEQYF
clone size: once; J gene: TRBJ2-3; V gene: TRBV6-5; D gene: TRBD1; CDR3 DNA: TGTGCCAGCACCGCAGGGGACAGGGTAACAGATACGCAGTATTTT; CDR3 protein: CASTAGDRVTDTQYF
clone size: .; J gene: TRBJ1-5; V gene: TRBV2; D gene: .; CDR3 DNA: TGTGCCAGCAGGGCGGACAGCGGCAATCAGCCCCAGCATTTT; CDR3 protein: CASRADSGNQPQHF
clone size: .; J gene: TRBJ2-5; V gene: TRBV28; D gene: .; CDR3 DNA: TGTGCCAGCAGTTCCCGGACAAGACAAGAGACCCAGTACTTC; CDR3 protein: CASSSRTRQETQYF
clone size: .; J gene: TRBJ2-3; V gene: TRBV28; D gene: .; CDR3 DNA: TGTGCCAGCAGGGAGGGAACAGATACGCAGTATTTT; CDR3 protein: CASREGTDTQYF
clone size: .; J gene: TRBJ1-6; V gene: TRBV30; D gene: TRBD1; CDR3 DNA: TGTGCCTGGAGTTTGCGACAGGGCTATAATTCACCCCTCCACTTT; CDR3 protein: CAWSLRQGYNSPLHF
clone size: .; J gene: TRBJ2-7; V gene: TRBV6-1; D gene: .; CDR3 DNA: TGTGCCAGCAGCTTTGGACTGGGAGGATCCTACGAGCAGTACTTC; CDR3 protein: CASSFGLGGSYEQYF
clone size: .; J gene: TRBJ2-1; V gene: TRBV4-1; D gene: TRBD2; CDR3 DNA: TGCGCCAGCCGATTAGCGGGGGGGCCTTACAATGAGCAGTTCTTC; CDR3 protein: CASRLAGGPYNEQFF
clone size: .; J gene: TRBJ2-7; V gene: TRBV10-2; D gene: .; CDR3 DNA: TGCGCCAGCAGTGAGTACCGACAGGTTCATTATTTC; CDR3 protein: CASSEYRQVHYF
clone size: .; J gene: TRBJ2-4; V gene: TRBV2; D gene: TRBD2; CDR3 DNA: TGTGCCAGCAGTGCTAGCGGGCTAGCCAAAAACATTCAGTACTTC; CDR3 protein: CASSASGLAKNIQYF
clone size: .; J gene: TRBJ1-5; V gene: TRBV30; D gene: TRBD1; CDR3 DNA: TGTGCCTGGAGTCGGGACAGAGGAATTTACCAGCATTTT; CDR3 protein: CAWSRDRGIYQHF
clone size: once; J gene: TRBJ2-3; V gene: TRBV30; D gene: .; CDR3 DNA: TGTGCCTGGAGCAACGCCGGGACGGGGGGCCGAACGCAGTATTTT; CDR3 protein: CAWSNAGTGGRTQYF
clone size: few; J gene: TRBJ2-2; V gene: TRBV2; D gene: .; CDR3 DNA: TGTGCCAGCAGTGTCCTTAGCGGGAACACCGGGGAGCTGTTTTTT; CDR3 protein: CASSVLSGNTGELFF
clone size: .; J gene: TRBJ2-1; V gene: TRBV7-9; D gene: .; CDR3 DNA: TGTGCCAGCAGCTTACCCTCCGTGGCGGAGAGCTCCTACAATGAGCAGTTCTTC; CDR3 protein: CASSLPSVAESSYNEQFF
clone size: few; J gene: TRBJ1-5; V gene: TRBV18; D gene: TRBD1; CDR3 DNA: TGTGCCAGCTCACCGCAGGGGGATAATCAGCCCCAGCATTTT; CDR3 protein: CASSPQGDNQPQHF
clone size: once; J gene: TRBJ2-5; V gene: TRBV5-1; D gene: .; CDR3 DNA: TGCGCCAGCAGCCAATTGCGGGGTGGCGGAGAGACCCAGTACTTC; CDR3 protein: CASSQLRGGGETQYF
clone size: .; J gene: TRBJ1-6; V gene: TRBV10-1; D gene: .; CDR3 DNA: TGCGCCAGCAGTGAGTCTGGGGGGTCACCCCTCCACTTT; CDR3 protein: CASSESGGSPLHF
clone size: few; J gene: TRBJ2-5; V gene: TRBV7-9; D gene: TRBD1; CDR3 DNA: TGTGCCAGCAGCTTAGGGGACAGGGGATACCAAGAGACCCAGTACTTC; CDR3 protein: CASSLGDRGYQETQYF
clone size: .; J gene: TRBJ2-3; V gene: TRBV27; D gene: TRBD2; CDR3 DNA: TGTGCCAGCAGTTTCCTCGGAACTCTAGCGGGAGTCTCCACAGATACGCAGTATTTT; CDR3 protein: CASSFLGTLAGVSTDTQYF